These T cell receptor beta chains were read from a single sample in a study of shared clonotypes between healthy human individuals. The method was immunoSEQ multiplex PCR; TCRdb's version includes in-frame clones alone and lacks a portion of them. The sample lists 700,000 or so clones, 72% seen once, with around 2% in the top ten. Sequenced material: memory CD4+ T cells sorted from blood. These receptors came from a woman between 25 and 40 years old in good health. The CDR3 runs from the conserved cysteine through the conserved F or W. The D gene is left open where the match is weak. Size values are once, few and many counts, or a class for expanded clones, and some rows have none.

d_call j_call clone_size cdr3_length v_call cdr3_nt cdr3_aa
TRBD1 TRBJ2-7 NA 14 TRBV10-3 TGTGCCATCAGTGAAGGGACAGGGGGGAACGAGCAGTACTTC CAISEGTGGNEQYF
NA TRBJ1-3 NA 13 TRBV7-3 TGTGCCAGCAGCTTCTCCAACCGGCACACCATATATTTT CASSFSNRHTIYF
NA TRBJ1-1 NA 15 TRBV11-2 TGTGCCAGCAGCTTAGAGGTGGGTAGGGTCACTGAAGCTTTCTTT CASSLEVGRVTEAFF
NA TRBJ1-3 few 13 TRBV19 TGTGCCAGTGGTACAGGGTATGGAAACACCATATATTTT CASGTGYGNTIYF
NA TRBJ2-7 NA 14 TRBV28 TGTGCCAGCAGTTTCGCGGCGGACGCCTACGAGCAGTACTTC CASSFAADAYEQYF
TRBD2 TRBJ2-1 NA 15 TRBV6-5 TGTGCCAGCTATGGGGGACTAGCGGACTACAATGAGCAGTTCTTC CASYGGLADYNEQFF
TRBD1 TRBJ1-3 NA 15 TRBV19 TGTGCCAGTACTGACAGGGGGCAATCTGGAAACACCATATATTTT CASTDRGQSGNTIYF
NA TRBJ1-4 NA 16 TRBV7-9 TGTGCCAGCAGCTTCCCCCAAGGCAGGGGAAGTGAAAAACTGTTTTTT CASSFPQGRGSEKLFF
TRBD2 TRBJ2-7 NA 15 TRBV6-6 TGTGCCAGCAGTCCCCGAAGCGGGGAGGTCTACGAGCAGTACTTC CASSPRSGEVYEQYF
NA TRBJ1-1 NA 11 TRBV10-3 TGTGCCATCGGTCAGAACACTGAAGCTTTCTTT CAIGQNTEAFF
NA TRBJ2-7 NA 15 TRBV5-1 TGCGCCAGCAGCCGTGCGGCCGGGCGCGGCGACGAGCAGTACTTC CASSRAAGRGDEQYF
NA TRBJ1-2 NA 16 TRBV2 TGTGCCAGCAGCCGTTATGTTCTCTCGGGAGACTATGGCTACACCTTC CASSRYVLSGDYGYTF
NA TRBJ2-2 NA 14 TRBV5-1 TGCGCCAGCAGCCAAGGGGGGAACACCGGGGAGCTGTTTTTT CASSQGGNTGELFF
NA TRBJ2-1 NA 15 TRBV4-1 TGCGCCAGCAGTCTCCGGACCCGGGAGAGCAATGAGCAGTTCTTC CASSLRTRESNEQFF
TRBD1 TRBJ2-3 NA 14 TRBV2 TGTGCCAGCATCAGGACAGGGGGCGCAGATACGCAGTATTTT CASIRTGGADTQYF
TRBD1 TRBJ1-2 NA 15 TRBV7-8 TGTGCCAGCAGCTCTCGGCCGGGACAGGGTACTGGCTACACCTTC CASSSRPGQGTGYTF
NA TRBJ2-1 NA 15 TRBV11-2 TGTGCCAGCAGCACTTCCGGGACGAGTCCCAATGAGCAGTTCTTC CASSTSGTSPNEQFF
NA TRBJ2-1 NA 12 TRBV28 TGTGCCAGTGGGCTCTCCTACAATGAGCAGTTCTTC CASGLSYNEQFF
TRBD2 TRBJ2-7 NA 20 TRBV4-1 TGCGCCAGCAGCCAACCCCGACTAGCGGGAGGACCTAAGCTGTCCTACGAGCAGTACTTC CASSQPRLAGGPKLSYEQYF
NA TRBJ2-1 NA 13 TRBV30 TGTGCCTGGAGGGACCTGACCTACAATGAGCAGTTCTTC CAWRDLTYNEQFF
NA TRBJ2-7 few 13 TRBV28 TGTGCCAGCACCCTAACTAGGTTACGAGAGCAGTACTTC CASTLTRLREQYF
TRBD1 TRBJ1-1 NA 15 TRBV7-9 TGTGCCAGCAGCCCCGGGACAGGGAGGGCGACTGAAGCTTTCTTT CASSPGTGRATEAFF
NA TRBJ2-7 NA 13 TRBV10-2 TGCGCCAGCAGTGTACTGGCGTCCTCCGAGCAGTACTTC CASSVLASSEQYF
NA TRBJ1-1 NA 14 TRBV11-2 TGTGCCAGCAGCTCCCCCCGGGGCTACACTGAAGCTTTCTTT CASSSPRGYTEAFF
NA TRBJ1-2 NA 14 TRBV27 TGTGCCACCACCCAGTGGCCAAGGGATGGTGGCTACACCTTC CATTQWPRDGGYTF
TRBD1 TRBJ1-2 NA 11 TRBV28 TGTGCCAGCAGTCGAGATGGACAGGAGAAATTC CASSRDGQEKF
TRBD1 TRBJ2-1 many 17 TRBV29-1 TGCAGCGTTGAAGATCCGTACAACAGGGGGTCCTTTAATGAGCAGTTCTTC CSVEDPYNRGSFNEQFF
TRBD1 TRBJ1-2 NA 17 TRBV28 TGTGCCAGCAGGGAAACCGGGACAGGGGCCAGTAACTATGGCTACACCTTC CASRETGTGASNYGYTF
NA TRBJ2-5 NA 14 TRBV5-1 TGCGCCAGCAGCCGGACAATCGATCAAGAGACCCAGTACTTC CASSRTIDQETQYF
NA TRBJ1-2 NA 13 TRBV7-9 TGTGCCAGCAGCTTAGGTGGAAGCTATGGCTACACCTTC CASSLGGSYGYTF
NA TRBJ2-1 NA 13 TRBV18 TGTGCCAGCTCACCGGGGGTCGTAGATGAGCAGTTCTTC CASSPGVVDEQFF
TRBD1 TRBJ1-2 once 16 TRBV27 TGTGCCAGCAGGAGAGCCGGACAGGGGGCATGGAATGGCTACACCTTC CASRRAGQGAWNGYTF
TRBD2 TRBJ2-5 NA 15 TRBV7-6 TGTGCCAGCACCCCAGCGGGGGGGATTCAAGAGACCCAGTACTTC CASTPAGGIQETQYF
TRBD1 TRBJ1-1 NA 14 TRBV27 TGTGCCAGCAGTTTAAGCAACAGGGGGACTGAAGCTTTCTTT CASSLSNRGTEAFF
NA TRBJ2-2 NA 17 TRBV19 TGTGCCAGTAGTATAATCCGTGGGGGGCCGAGCACCGGGGAGCTGTTTTTT CASSIIRGGPSTGELFF
NA TRBJ2-7 NA 13 TRBV28 TGTGCCAGCAGTTCCCAACCAGACTACGAGCAGTACTTC CASSSQPDYEQYF
NA TRBJ2-1 NA 14 TRBV5-1 TGCGCCAGCAGACGGGACACCTCCTACAATGAGCAGTTCTTC CASRRDTSYNEQFF
NA TRBJ2-3 NA 16 TRBV7-3 TGTGCCAGCAGCCCACGAGGTGTGGGAGGCACAGATACGCAGTATTTT CASSPRGVGGTDTQYF
NA TRBJ2-2 few 15 TRBV18 TGTGCCAGCTCACCACCGAGCGCGAACACCGGGGAGCTGTTTTTT CASSPPSANTGELFF
NA TRBJ2-7 NA 15 TRBV28 TGTGCCAGCAGTCCCGGGTCTACCATGGACTACGAGCAGTACTTC CASSPGSTMDYEQYF
NA TRBJ2-3 NA 14 TRBV10-1 TGCGCCAGCAGTGGGCCCGGCGGTTTGGATACGCAGTATTTT CASSGPGGLDTQYF
TRBD2 TRBJ2-3 NA 16 TRBV7-6 TGTGCCAGCAGCCCCAGACTAGCGAGGGGGACAGATACGCAGTATTTT CASSPRLARGTDTQYF
NA TRBJ2-3 few 14 TRBV6-4 TGTGCCAGCAGTGAAACAGCGGAGCCAGATACGCAGTATTTT CASSETAEPDTQYF
TRBD2 TRBJ2-7 once 13 TRBV30 TGTGCCTGGAGGACCGGACTAGCTTACGAGCAGTACTTC CAWRTGLAYEQYF
TRBD1 TRBJ1-2 NA 17 TRBV5-5 TGTGCCAGCAGCTTGGCCTCGACAGGGGGCGCCTCCTATGGCTACACCTTC CASSLASTGGASYGYTF
NA TRBJ2-7 once 12 TRBV10-3 TGTGCCAGCGGGACGGAGGGCTACGAGCAGTACTTC CASGTEGYEQYF
NA TRBJ2-3 NA 17 TRBV6-1 TGTGCCAGCAGTGAACAGCACTTCCCCTCTAGCACAGATACGCAGTATTTT CASSEQHFPSSTDTQYF
NA TRBJ2-7 NA 15 TRBV19 TGTGCCAGTAGTAAGAGTGGCAGGGGGAGGAACGAGCAGTACTTC CASSKSGRGRNEQYF
TRBD2 TRBJ2-1 NA 15 TRBV7-8 TGTGCCAGCAGCTTAGAGCGAGCGGGAGGGCAAAGACAGTTCTTC CASSLERAGGQRQFF
NA TRBJ1-2 NA 13 TRBV14 TGTGCCAGCAGCCAGACCCGGACTTATGGCTACACCTTC CASSQTRTYGYTF
NA TRBJ2-7 few 14 TRBV6-5 TGTGCCAGCAGACCCGGACTCCTCTCCTACGAGCAGTACTTC CASRPGLLSYEQYF
NA TRBJ1-1 NA 13 TRBV7-2 TGTGCCAGCAGCTTTTCGGCTAGCACTGAAGCTTTCTTT CASSFSASTEAFF
NA TRBJ2-7 many 14 TRBV28 TGTGCCAGCAGTCCGGTCAGGGGCGGGTACGAGCAGTACTTC CASSPVRGGYEQYF
TRBD2 TRBJ2-1 NA 17 TRBV7-8 TGTGCCAGCAGCTCCAATGCAGGCGGGAGGGCCTACAATGAGCAGTTCTTC CASSSNAGGRAYNEQFF
NA TRBJ2-2 NA 12 TRBV5-1 TGCGCCAGCAAAGGCCTCGACGGGGAGCTGTTTTTT CASKGLDGELFF
NA TRBJ1-2 NA 13 TRBV28 TGTGCCAGCAGTCAGGGGCTTAACTATGGCTACACCTTC CASSQGLNYGYTF